Listed here are 31 T cell receptor beta chains from one sample, sequenced in a study of blood T cells in healthy people across ages. Then a second PCR, running roughly 7 to 11 cycles, was carried out with a sample-barcoded 5' primer and a J-beta primer mix. Each CDR3 protein gets one entry after TCRdb re-called the 5' RACE reads with MiXCR. The sample has about 1.4 million distinct CDR3 sequences; roughly 64% are singletons. Sequencing input: blood. All receptors come from a man between 18 and 35 years old in good health.

The CDR3 sequence is CASSHPDFRGYTF. In DNA, the CDR3 is TGCGCCAGCAGCCACCCGGACTTTCGCGGCTACACCTTC. This rearrangement joins TRBV4-3 to TRBJ1-2; D is ambiguous. V shed 3 bases and J shed 8 bases, with 13 bases lying between them. From germline, CDR1 is LGHNA and CDR2 YSLEER. This CDR3 region has 13 residues.

V is TRBV6-5 and J is TRBJ2-7; no firm D call. V was trimmed by 7 bases and J by 3 bases, leaving 19 bases between them. The germline CDR1 and CDR2 sequences are MNHEY and SVGAGI. The CDR3 length is 15 residues. The CDR3 nucleotides read TGTGCCAGCAATCAGTACCAAGGACCCGGCTACGAGCAGTACTTC. It specifies CASNQYQGPGYEQYF.

The V gene is TRBV20-1, the J gene TRBJ2-3, with 7 bases fitting TRBD1. Germline V lookup: CDR1 DFQATT, CDR2 SNEGSKA (reference sequence). There are 16 residues in the CDR3. V was pared by 1 base and J by 1 base, with 8 bases of the junction left unmatched. CDR3 loop: CSARGIRTGGTDTQYF. DNA of the CDR3: TGCAGTGCTAGAGGGATCCGGACAGGAGGCACAGATACGCAGTATTTT.

The chain recombines TRBV6-5 with TRBJ2-1, with D perhaps matching TRBD1 or TRBD2 (5 bases each). V dropped 5 bases and J dropped 9 bases, with 14 bases sitting between them. There are 13 residues in the CDR3. Germline V lookup: CDR1 MNHEY, CDR2 SVGAGI. CDR3 residues: CASSPGPDFEQFF. CDR3 sequence (DNA): TGTGCCAGCAGTCCGGGACCCGACTTTGAGCAGTTCTTC.

The genes are TRBV20-1 and TRBJ2-5; 7 nucleotides line up with TRBD1. The DNA end lines up better with TRBJ2-7; the J call may be wrong. CDR3 length: 13 amino acids. CDR1 is DFQATT, CDR2 SNEGSKA, per germline (reference sequence). Written as DNA, the CDR3 is TGCAGTGCTGGGACAGTCGAACTCTACGAGCAGTACTTC. Translating it yields CSAGTVELYEQYF.

The V gene is TRBV4-3, the J gene TRBJ2-1; D not resolved. The closer fit of TRBJ2-7 to the DNA end suggests the J call may be wrong. Germline V gene lookup returns CDR1 LGHNA and CDR2 YSLEER. The CDR3 extends over 13 amino acids. As DNA, the CDR3 is TGCGCCAGCAGCCAAGATCTTACCAATGAGCAGTACTTC. Translated, it gives CASSQDLTNEQYF.

With respect to this clonotype: Germline is not matched at one junction end, which may reflect a read error. The V gene is TRBV27, the J gene TRBJ1-5; possibly TRBD1 for D (5 bases). Germline CDR1 and CDR2: MNHEY and SMNVEV (reference sequence). CDR3 length equals 13 residues. CDR3 in DNA: TGTGCCAACAGTTGGGGCAGAGATCAGCCCCAGCATTTT. Translation: CANSWGRDQPQHF.

The chain uses TRBV12-3 or TRBV12-4 and TRBJ2-6; 9 bases line up with TRBD1. V dropped 6 bases and J dropped 9; count of bases not matched to a gene: 9. The CDR3 sequence is 15 residues long. CDR3 sequence reads: CASSPTGTGFNVLTF. Here the CDR3 DNA reads TGTGCCAGCAGCCCCACCGGGACAGGGTTCAACGTCCTGACTTTC.

The rearrangement joins TRBV21-1 to TRBJ1-5; TRBD1 was called by the table and not checked on the DNA. TRBV21-1 is listed as a pseudogene. The length of the CDR3 is 17 residues. CDR3 residues: CARIRSGQGAPNQPQHF. The DNA of the CDR3 is TGTGCCAGGATAAGGTCGGGACAGGGGGCTCCCAATCAGCCCCAGCATTTT.

This clonotype was counted between two and nine times. This chain connects TRBV14 to TRBJ2-5; perhaps D is TRBD1 or TRBD2 (5 bases each). The length of the CDR3 is 17 residues. The V end was cut by 4 bases, the J end by 1 base, with 19 bases between. The germline V gene has CDR1 SGHDN and CDR2 FVKESK. The CDR3 sequence: CASSPPTRGIGQETQYF. DNA of the CDR3: TGTGCCAGCAGCCCACCAACGAGGGGCATCGGCCAAGAGACCCAGTACTTC.

This CDR3 is CASIHRGGEGEQFF. The CDR3 DNA sequence: TGTGCCAGCATCCATAGGGGGGGGGAGGGTGAGCAGTTCTTC. J is TRBJ2-1 and V is TRBV7-8, with D possibly TRBD2 on 7 matching bases. The CDR3 has 14 residues. The ends were cut back, 7 bases at V and 9 bases at J, with 19 bases in the middle. The germline V gene has CDR1 SGHVS and CDR2 FQNEAQ.

The chain links TRBV5-1 to TRBJ2-2; D ambiguous. The CDR3 loop spans 16 amino acids. V shed 1 base and J shed 3 bases, with 13 bases lying between them. In germline, CDR1 is SGHRS, CDR2 YFSETQ. CDR3 nucleotide sequence: TGCGCCAGCAGCTTGACAAACAGTATTGACACCGGGGAGCTGTTTTTT. Translated: CASSLTNSIDTGELFF.

The chain recombines TRBV4-3 with TRBJ1-4; perhaps TRBD1 as D (6 bases). The germline V gene encodes CDR1 LGHNA and CDR2 YSLEER. The V gene lost 3 bases and the J gene lost 8 bases, with 16 bases spanning the gap. CDR3 length: 15 amino acids. CDR3 DNA: TGCGCCAGCAGCCAGATACAGGGTTCAAGCGAAAAACTGTTTTTT. Its protein product is CASSQIQGSSEKLFF.

The rearrangement uses TRBV6-2 or TRBV6-3 and TRBJ2-5; the D gene is possibly TRBD1 (6 bases). With 4 bases removed from V and 9 bases from J, the gap between germline ends came to 21 bases. The V gene's germline CDR1 is MNHEY and CDR2 SVGEGT. This CDR3 comprises 15 residues. The CDR3 loop reads CASSCPAVGAVSQYF. CDR3 sequence (DNA): TGTGCCAGCAGTTGCCCGGCCGTGGGGGCCGTGTCCCAGTACTTC.

The chain carries TRBV12-3 or TRBV12-4 and TRBJ2-1, with TRBD2 matching over 7 bases. This CDR3 contains 15 residues. J gave up 6 bases and V 7 bases, and 12 bases lay outside the gene matches. Written as DNA, the CDR3 is TGTGCCAGCACCATCGTCCAGCGGGGTATCAATGAGCAGTTCTTC. It is translated as CASTIVQRGINEQFF.

CDR3 coding DNA: TGTGCCAGCAGTCCTCGGGGACAGGGGTCCTATGGCTACACCTTC. Protein product: CASSPRGQGSYGYTF. This chain connects TRBV12-3 or TRBV12-4 to TRBJ1-2, with 10 bases lining up with TRBD1. The CDR3 consists of 15 residues. The V and J ends lost 5 bases and 4 bases, in that order; junction bases with no gene match: 7.

The chain carries TRBV20-1 and TRBJ2-1; D not certain. This CDR3 is 15 amino acids long. CDR1 is DFQATT, CDR2 SNEGSKA, per germline (reference sequence). Deletions cut 0 bases from V and 0 bases from J, with 9 bases between. The CDR3 DNA is TGCAGTGCTAGAGATGTCGGAACCTCCTACAATGAGCAGTTCTTC. Protein sequence: CSARDVGTSYNEQFF.

In this sample, this clonotype turned up a few times. The chain has TRBV11-2 and TRBJ2-1; 10 positions match TRBD2. Trimming cost V 4 bases and J 5 bases; bases outside gene matches: 8. The CDR3 is made up of 16 amino acids. The germline V gene encodes CDR1 SGHAT and CDR2 FQNNGV. The chain's CDR3 is CASSSWTSGAHNEQFF. In nucleotides, the CDR3 is TGTGCCAGCAGCTCGTGGACTAGCGGCGCCCACAATGAGCAGTTCTTC.

V gene TRBV6-1 combines with J gene TRBJ1-2; TRBD1 agrees at 7 bases. The CDR3 consists of 13 residues. The junction had 8 bases not matched to a gene; V was cut back by 5 bases and J by 8 bases. Per the germline V gene, CDR1 is MNHNS and CDR2 is SASEGT. The CDR3 bases are TGTGCCAGCAGTCAAACCAGGGACAGCGGCTACACCTTC. Protein product: CASSQTRDSGYTF.

This clonotype was recorded once. CDR3 amino acids: CASSPGTEGTQYF. The DNA for the CDR3 is TGTGCCAGCAGCCCCGGGACAGAAGGGACCCAGTACTTC. V gene TRBV13 combines with J gene TRBJ2-5, with 7 bases identical to TRBD1. The CDR3 runs 13 residues. CDR1 PRHDT and CDR2 FYEKMQ come from the germline V gene (reference sequence). J gave up 7 bases and V 5 bases, and 7 bases lay outside the gene matches.

V and J are TRBV29-1 and TRBJ2-1; perhaps TRBD2 as D (6 bases). The germline V gene has CDR1 SQVTM and CDR2 ANQGSEA. Trimming took off 7 bases at V and 1 base at J, with 14 bases between the two ends. The CDR3 runs to 14 residues. DNA of the CDR3: TGCAGCGCCCGAGGGGCGGGGTCCTACAATGAGCAGTTCTTC. This encodes CSARGAGSYNEQFF.

This chain uses TRBV24-1 with TRBJ2-7; D gene uncertain. This CDR3 contains 14 residues. With 7 bases removed from V and 2 bases from J, the gap between germline ends came to 14 bases. Germline V gene sequence: CDR1 KGHDR, CDR2 SFDVKD. The CDR3 here is CATSGLIITYEQYF. The CDR3, as DNA: TGTGCCACCAGCGGGCTCATCATCACCTACGAGCAGTACTTC.

The chain recombines TRBV5-4 with TRBJ1-1, with TRBD1 identical over 7 bases. CDR1 SGHNT and CDR2 YYREEE come from the germline V gene (reference sequence). J was trimmed by 6 bases and V by 1 base; bases with no gene match: 6. There are 14 residues in the CDR3. CDR3 DNA sequence: TGTGCCAGCAGCTTGCGACAGGGTCGGGCTGAAGCTTTCTTT. It yields the protein CASSLRQGRAEAFF.

This clonotype was seen only a few times. This chain links TRBV14 with TRBJ2-7, with D possibly TRBD1 on 6 matching bases. Trimming cost V 1 base and J 2 bases, with 9 bases left between them. The germline gives CDR1 SGHDN, CDR2 FVKESK. This CDR3 contains 14 residues. CDR3 amino acids: CASSQADRTYEQYF. The CDR3 region has the DNA TGTGCCAGCAGCCAAGCTGACAGGACCTACGAGCAGTACTTC.

This clonotype has just a few counts. The rearrangement uses TRBV6-5 and TRBJ2-2, with TRBD1 matching 9 bases. This CDR3 contains 18 residues. Germline trimming cut 2 bases from V and 6 bases from J; bases unmatched to any gene: 13. Germline assignment: CDR1 MNHEY and CDR2 SVGAGI. In DNA, the CDR3 is TGTGCCAGCAGTTACACGCCCGGGACAGGGCATGTATCCGGGGAGCTGTTTTTT. Its protein product is CASSYTPGTGHVSGELFF.

This clonotype was seen a handful of times. V and J are TRBV19 and TRBJ2-4; possibly TRBD2 for D (5 bases). This CDR3 region has 12 residues. V was clipped by 5 bases and J by 8 bases, with 10 bases between them. Germline CDR1 is LNHDA and CDR2 is SQIVND (reference sequence). The CDR3 DNA reads as TGTGCCAGTAGTGCTAACGGGGACATTCAGTACTTC. Protein sequence: CASSANGDIQYF.

This chain joins TRBV12-3 or TRBV12-4 and TRBJ1-3, with D possibly being TRBD1 (5 bases). CDR3 length: 16 amino acids. The V end lost 5 bases, the J end lost 0 bases, and 14 bases lay between the germline ends. DNA of the CDR3: TGTGCCAGCAGTCGGACGGGACGCTACTCTGGAAACACCATATATTTT. Protein sequence: CASSRTGRYSGNTIYF.

The chain uses TRBV4-1 and TRBJ2-3, with D perhaps matching TRBD2 (7 bases). Germline V lookup: CDR1 MGHRA, CDR2 YSYEKL. The CDR3 extends over 16 amino acids. V lost 0 bases and J lost 0, with 10 bases in between. In DNA form, the CDR3 reads TGCGCCAGCAGCCAAGAGGCGGGGGCTAGCACAGATACGCAGTATTTT. Amino acids: CASSQEAGASTDTQYF.

The V and J genes are TRBV4-1 and TRBJ2-1; D may be TRBD2 (6 bases). Between the trimmed V and J ends, which lost 3 bases and 5 bases, there was a span of 23 bases. This CDR3 contains 18 residues. In germline, CDR1 is MGHRA, CDR2 YSYEKL. CDR3 DNA sequence: TGCGCCAGCAGCCATACGCAACGACTAGGCGGGGAGAACAATGAGCAGTTCTTC. The encoded protein is CASSHTQRLGGENNEQFF.

As to this clonotype: A junction boundary mismatches the germline segment, possibly from a read error. The rearrangement uses TRBV24-1 and TRBJ2-1; 8 bases agree with TRBD2. The germline V gene has CDR1 KGHDR and CDR2 SFDVKD. The CDR3 has 15 amino acids. DNA of the CDR3: TGTGCCACCAGTGGAACGGGAGGGCCCTATAATGAGCAGTTCTTC. Its translation: CATSGTGGPYNEQFF.

The chain joins TRBV6-2 or TRBV6-3 to TRBJ1-4; D uncertain. This CDR3 is built from 12 residues. V lost 2 bases, J lost 8 bases, and 6 bases lay in between. Germline-derived CDR1 and CDR2 are MNHEY and SVGEGT. This CDR3 reads CASSYGREKLFF. The CDR3 coding sequence is TGTGCCAGCAGTTACGGGCGAGAAAAACTGTTTTTT.